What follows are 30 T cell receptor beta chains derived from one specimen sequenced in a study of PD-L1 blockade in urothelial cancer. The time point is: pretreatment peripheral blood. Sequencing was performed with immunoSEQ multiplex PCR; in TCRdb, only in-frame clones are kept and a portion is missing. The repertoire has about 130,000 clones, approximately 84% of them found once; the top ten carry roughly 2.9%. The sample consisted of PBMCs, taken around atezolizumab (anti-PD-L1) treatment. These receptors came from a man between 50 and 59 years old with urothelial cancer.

CDR3 nucleotide sequence: TGTGCCACCAGCAGAGTCCTCGGAGCTGGCTCCTACAATGAGCAGTTCTTC. It encodes CATSRVLGAGSYNEQFF. This chain links TRBV15 with TRBJ2-1; D remains ambiguous. The length of the CDR3 is 17 residues. The ends were cut back, 1 base at V and 0 bases at J, with 13 bases in the middle. The germline V gene has CDR1 LNHNV and CDR2 YYDKDF (reference sequence).

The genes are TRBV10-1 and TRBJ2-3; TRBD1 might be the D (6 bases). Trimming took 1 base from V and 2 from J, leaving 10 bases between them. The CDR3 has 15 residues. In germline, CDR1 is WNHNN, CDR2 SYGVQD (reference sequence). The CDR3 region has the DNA TGCGCCAGCAGTGAGTACGGACAGCTCACAGATACGCAGTATTTT. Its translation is CASSEYGQLTDTQYF.

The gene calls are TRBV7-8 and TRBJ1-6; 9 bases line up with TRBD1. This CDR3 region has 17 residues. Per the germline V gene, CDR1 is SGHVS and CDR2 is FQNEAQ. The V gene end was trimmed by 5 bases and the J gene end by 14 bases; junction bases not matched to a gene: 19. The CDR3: CASSDRGRGQGLYTLHF. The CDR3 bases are TGTGCCAGCAGCGACCGAGGGAGGGGACAGGGCCTCTACACCCTCCACTTT.

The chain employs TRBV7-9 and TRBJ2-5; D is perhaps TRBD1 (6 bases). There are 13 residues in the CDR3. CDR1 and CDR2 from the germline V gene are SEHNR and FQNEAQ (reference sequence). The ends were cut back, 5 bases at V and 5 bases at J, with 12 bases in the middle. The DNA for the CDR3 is TGTGCCAGCAGCCCGCAGGGGCCGGAGACCCAGTACTTC. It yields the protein CASSPQGPETQYF.

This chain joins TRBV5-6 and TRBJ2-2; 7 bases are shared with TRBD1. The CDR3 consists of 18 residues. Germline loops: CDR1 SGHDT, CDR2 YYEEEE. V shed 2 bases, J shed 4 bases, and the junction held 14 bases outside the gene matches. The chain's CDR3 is CASSFGFPGQSGTGELFF. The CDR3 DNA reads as TGTGCCAGCAGCTTTGGTTTTCCGGGACAGAGTGGCACCGGGGAGCTGTTTTTT.

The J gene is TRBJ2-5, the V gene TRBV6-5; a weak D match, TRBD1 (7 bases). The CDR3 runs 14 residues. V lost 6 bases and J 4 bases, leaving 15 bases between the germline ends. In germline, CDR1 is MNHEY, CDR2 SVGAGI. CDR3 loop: CASRTHQGGETQYF. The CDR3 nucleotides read TGTGCCAGCAGAACCCACCAGGGGGGAGAGACCCAGTACTTC.

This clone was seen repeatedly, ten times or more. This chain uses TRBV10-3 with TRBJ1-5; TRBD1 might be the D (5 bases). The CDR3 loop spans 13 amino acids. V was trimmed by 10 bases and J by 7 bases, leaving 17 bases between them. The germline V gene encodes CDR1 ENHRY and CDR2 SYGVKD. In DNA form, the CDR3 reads TGTGCCACCCACGGGACTGCGGGGCAGCCCCAGCATTTT. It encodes CATHGTAGQPQHF.

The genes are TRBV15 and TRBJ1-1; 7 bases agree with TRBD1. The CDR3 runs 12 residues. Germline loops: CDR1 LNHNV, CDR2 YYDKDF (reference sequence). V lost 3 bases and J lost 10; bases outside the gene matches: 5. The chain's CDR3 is CATSSQAGGAFF. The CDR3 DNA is TGTGCCACCAGCAGTCAGGCAGGGGGAGCTTTCTTT.

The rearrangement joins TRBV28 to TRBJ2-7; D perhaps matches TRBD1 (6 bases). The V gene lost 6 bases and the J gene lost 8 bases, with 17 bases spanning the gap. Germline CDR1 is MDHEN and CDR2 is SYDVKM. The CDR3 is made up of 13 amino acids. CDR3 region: CASRWSGQPQQYF. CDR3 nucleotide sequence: TGTGCCAGCAGGTGGTCCGGACAGCCCCAGCAGTACTTC.

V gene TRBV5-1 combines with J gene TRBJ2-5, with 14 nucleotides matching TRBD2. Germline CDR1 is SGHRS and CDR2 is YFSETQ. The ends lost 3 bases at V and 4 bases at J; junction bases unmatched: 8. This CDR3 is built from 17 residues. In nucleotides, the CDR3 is TGCGCCAGCAGCTCGGGGACTAGCGGGAGTCTGGGAGAGACCCAGTACTTC. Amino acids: CASSSGTSGSLGETQYF. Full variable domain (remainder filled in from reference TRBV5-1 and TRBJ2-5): KAGVTQTPRYLIKTRGQQVTLSCSPISGHRSVSWYQQTPGQGLQFLFEYFSETQRNKGNFPGRFSGRQFSNSRSEMNVSTLELGDSALYLCASSSGTSGSLGETQYFGPGTRLLVL.

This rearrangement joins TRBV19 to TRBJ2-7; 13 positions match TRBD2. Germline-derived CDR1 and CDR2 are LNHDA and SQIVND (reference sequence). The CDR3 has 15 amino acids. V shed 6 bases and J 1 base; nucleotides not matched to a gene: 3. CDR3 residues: CASRSLAGGSYEQYF. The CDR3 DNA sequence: TGTGCCAGTAGGTCACTAGCGGGAGGGTCCTACGAGCAGTACTTC.

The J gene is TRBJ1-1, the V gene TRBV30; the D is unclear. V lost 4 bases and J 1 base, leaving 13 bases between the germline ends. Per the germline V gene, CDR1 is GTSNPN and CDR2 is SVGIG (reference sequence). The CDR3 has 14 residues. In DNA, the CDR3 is TGTGCCTGGATTACCCTACGAGAGAACACTGAAGCTTTCTTT. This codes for CAWITLRENTEAFF.

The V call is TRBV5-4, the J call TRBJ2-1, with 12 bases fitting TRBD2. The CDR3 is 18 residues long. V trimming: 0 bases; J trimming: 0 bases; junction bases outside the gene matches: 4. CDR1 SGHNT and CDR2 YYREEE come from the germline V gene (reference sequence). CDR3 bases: TGTGCCAGCAGCTTGGGGGGACTAGCGGGCCTCTCCTACAATGAGCAGTTCTTC. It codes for CASSLGGLAGLSYNEQFF. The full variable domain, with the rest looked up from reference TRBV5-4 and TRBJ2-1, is ETGVTQSPTHLIKTRGQQVTLRCSSQSGHNTVSWYQQALGQGPQFIFQYYREEENGRGNFPPRFSGLQFPNYSSELNVNALELDDSALYLCASSLGGLAGLSYNEQFFGPGTRLTVL.

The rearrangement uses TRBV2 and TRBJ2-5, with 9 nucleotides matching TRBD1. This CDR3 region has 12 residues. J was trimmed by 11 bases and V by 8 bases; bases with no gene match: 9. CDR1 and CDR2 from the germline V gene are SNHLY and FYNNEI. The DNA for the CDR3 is TGTGCCAGCTACGGCGGGACAGGGAAGCAGTACTTC. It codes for CASYGGTGKQYF. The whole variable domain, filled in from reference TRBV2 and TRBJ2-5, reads EPEVTQTPSHQVTQMGQEVILRCVPISNHLYFYWYRQILGQKVEFLVSFYNNEISEKSEIFDDQFSVERPDGSNFTLKIRSTKLEDSAMYFCASYGGTGKQYFGPGTRLLVL.

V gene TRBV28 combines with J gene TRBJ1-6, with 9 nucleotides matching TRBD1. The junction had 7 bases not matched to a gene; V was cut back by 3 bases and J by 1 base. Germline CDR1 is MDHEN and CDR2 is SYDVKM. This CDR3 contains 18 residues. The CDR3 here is CASSLGTGMSSYNSPLHF. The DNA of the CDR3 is TGTGCCAGCAGTTTGGGGACAGGGATGAGTTCCTATAATTCACCCCTCCACTTT.

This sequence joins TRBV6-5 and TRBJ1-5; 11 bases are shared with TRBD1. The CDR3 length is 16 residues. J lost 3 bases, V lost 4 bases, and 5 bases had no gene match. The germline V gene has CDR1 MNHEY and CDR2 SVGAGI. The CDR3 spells CASSSRTGGVNQPQHF. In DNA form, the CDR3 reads TGTGCCAGCAGTTCCCGGACAGGGGGCGTCAATCAGCCCCAGCATTTT.

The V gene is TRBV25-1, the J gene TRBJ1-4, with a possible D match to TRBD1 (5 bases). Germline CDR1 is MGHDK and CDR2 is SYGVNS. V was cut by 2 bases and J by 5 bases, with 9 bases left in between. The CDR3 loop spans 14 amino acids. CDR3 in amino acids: CASSEQGKNEKLFF. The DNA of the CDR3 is TGTGCCAGCAGTGAACAGGGAAAAAATGAAAAACTGTTTTTT.

The chain's CDR3 is CATSTGTSGRARTDTQYF. The CDR3 nucleotides read TGTGCCACCAGTACCGGGACTAGCGGGAGGGCCCGCACAGATACGCAGTATTTT. V is TRBV15 and J is TRBJ2-3; 16 bases map to TRBD2. The CDR3 totals 18 residues. Germline V lookup: CDR1 LNHNV, CDR2 YYDKDF (reference sequence). With 6 bases clipped from V and 1 base from J, the junction kept 7 bases outside the gene matches.

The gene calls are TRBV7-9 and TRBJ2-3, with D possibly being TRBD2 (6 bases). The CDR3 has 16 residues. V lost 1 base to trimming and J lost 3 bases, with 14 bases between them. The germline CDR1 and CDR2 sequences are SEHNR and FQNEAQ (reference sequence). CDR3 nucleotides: TGTGCCAGCAGCTTAGGGGACTCCATCGAAACAGATACGCAGTATTTT. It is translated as CASSLGDSIETDTQYF.

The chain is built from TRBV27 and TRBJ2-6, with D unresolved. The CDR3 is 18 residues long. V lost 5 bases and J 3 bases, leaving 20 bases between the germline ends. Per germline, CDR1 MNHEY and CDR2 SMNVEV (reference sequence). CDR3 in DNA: TGTGCCAGCAGTCAATACTCAGGATACCTGGTTGGGGCCAACGTCCTGACTTTC. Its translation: CASSQYSGYLVGANVLTF. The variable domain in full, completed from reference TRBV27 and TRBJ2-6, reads EAQVTQNPRYLITVTGKKLTVTCSQNMNHEYMSWYRQDPGLGLRQIYYSMNVEVTDKGDVPEGYKVSRKEKRNFPLILESPSPNQTSLYFCASSQYSGYLVGANVLTFGAGSRLTVL.

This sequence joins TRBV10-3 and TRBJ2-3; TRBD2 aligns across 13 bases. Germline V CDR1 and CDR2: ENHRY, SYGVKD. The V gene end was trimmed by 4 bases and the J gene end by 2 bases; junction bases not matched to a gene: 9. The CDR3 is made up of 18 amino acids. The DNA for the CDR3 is TGTGCCATCAGTGCTGGACTAGCGGGAGCCGGTAACACAGATACGCAGTATTTT. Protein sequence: CAISAGLAGAGNTDTQYF.

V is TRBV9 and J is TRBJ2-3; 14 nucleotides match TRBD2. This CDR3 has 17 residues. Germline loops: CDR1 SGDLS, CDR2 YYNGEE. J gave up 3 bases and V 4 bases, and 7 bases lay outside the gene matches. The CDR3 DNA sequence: TGTGCCAGCAGCAACACGGGACTAGCGGGAGCAACAGATACGCAGTATTTT. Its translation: CASSNTGLAGATDTQYF. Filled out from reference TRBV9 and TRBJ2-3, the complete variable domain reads DSGVTQTPKHLITATGQRVTLRCSPRSGDLSVYWYQQSLDQGLQFLIQYYNGEERAKGNILERFSAQQFPDLHSELNLSSLELGDSALYFCASSNTGLAGATDTQYFGPGTRLTVL.

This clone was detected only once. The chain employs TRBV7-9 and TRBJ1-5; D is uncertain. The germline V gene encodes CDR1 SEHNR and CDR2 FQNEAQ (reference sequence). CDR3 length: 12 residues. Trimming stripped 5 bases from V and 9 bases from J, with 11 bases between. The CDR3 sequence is CASSRPSGPQHF. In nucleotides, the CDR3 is TGTGCCAGCAGCCGACCAAGCGGGCCCCAGCATTTT.

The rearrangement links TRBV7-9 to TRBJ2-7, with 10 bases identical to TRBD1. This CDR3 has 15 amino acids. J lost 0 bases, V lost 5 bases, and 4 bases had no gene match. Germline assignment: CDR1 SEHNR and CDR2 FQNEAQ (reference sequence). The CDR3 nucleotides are TGTGCCAGCAGCCGGGGACAGGGGAACTCCTACGAGCAGTACTTC. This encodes CASSRGQGNSYEQYF.

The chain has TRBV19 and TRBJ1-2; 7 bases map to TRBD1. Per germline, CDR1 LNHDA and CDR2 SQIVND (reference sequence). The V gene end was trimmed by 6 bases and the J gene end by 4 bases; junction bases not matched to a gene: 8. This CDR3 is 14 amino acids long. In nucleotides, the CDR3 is TGTGCCAGTAGCCCTACAGGGGCCCCCTATGGCTACACCTTC. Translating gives CASSPTGAPYGYTF.

DNA of the CDR3: TGTGCCAGCAGCCCCCGACAGGGAGATCAGCCCCAGCATTTT. Translation gives CASSPRQGDQPQHF. V gene TRBV9 combines with J gene TRBJ1-5; 7 nucleotides align to TRBD1. Unmatched junction bases numbered 6, after V lost 4 bases and J lost 5 bases. From germline, CDR1 is SGDLS and CDR2 YYNGEE. This CDR3 is 14 amino acids long. Variable domain in full (rest from reference TRBV9 and TRBJ1-5): DSGVTQTPKHLITATGQRVTLRCSPRSGDLSVYWYQQSLDQGLQFLIQYYNGEERAKGNILERFSAQQFPDLHSELNLSSLELGDSALYFCASSPRQGDQPQHFGDGTRLSIL.

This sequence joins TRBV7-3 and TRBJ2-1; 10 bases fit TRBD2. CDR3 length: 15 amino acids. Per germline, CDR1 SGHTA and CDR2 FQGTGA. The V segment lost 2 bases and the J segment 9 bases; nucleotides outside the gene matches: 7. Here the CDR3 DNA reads TGTGCCAGCAGCTTATCTAGCGGGAGCGGCGGTGAGCAGTTCTTC. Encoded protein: CASSLSSGSGGEQFF.

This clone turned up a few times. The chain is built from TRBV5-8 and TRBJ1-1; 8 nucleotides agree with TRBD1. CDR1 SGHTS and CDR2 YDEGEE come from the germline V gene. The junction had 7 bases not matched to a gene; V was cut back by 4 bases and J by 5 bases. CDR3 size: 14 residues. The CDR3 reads CASSDDRGSTEAFF. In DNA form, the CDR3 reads TGTGCCAGCAGCGATGACAGGGGTTCAACTGAAGCTTTCTTT. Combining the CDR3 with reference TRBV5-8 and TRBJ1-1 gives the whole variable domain EAGVTQSPTHLIKTRGQQATLRCSPISGHTSVYWYQQALGLGLQFLLWYDEGEERNRGNFPPRFSGRQFPNYSSELNVNALELEDSALYLCASSDDRGSTEAFFGQGTRLTVV.

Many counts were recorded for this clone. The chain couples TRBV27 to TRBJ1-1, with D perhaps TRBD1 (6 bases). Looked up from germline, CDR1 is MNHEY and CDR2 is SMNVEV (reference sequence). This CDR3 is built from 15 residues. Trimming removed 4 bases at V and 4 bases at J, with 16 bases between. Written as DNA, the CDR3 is TGTGCCAGCAGTTACTTCGGGGGGCTGGGCACTGAAGCTTTCTTT. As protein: CASSYFGGLGTEAFF.

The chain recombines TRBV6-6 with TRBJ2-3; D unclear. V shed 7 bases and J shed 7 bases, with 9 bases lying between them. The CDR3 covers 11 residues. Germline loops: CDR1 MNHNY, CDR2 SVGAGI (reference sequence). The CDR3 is CASTREYTQYF. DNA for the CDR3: TGTGCCAGCACCCGCGAGTATACGCAGTATTTT.